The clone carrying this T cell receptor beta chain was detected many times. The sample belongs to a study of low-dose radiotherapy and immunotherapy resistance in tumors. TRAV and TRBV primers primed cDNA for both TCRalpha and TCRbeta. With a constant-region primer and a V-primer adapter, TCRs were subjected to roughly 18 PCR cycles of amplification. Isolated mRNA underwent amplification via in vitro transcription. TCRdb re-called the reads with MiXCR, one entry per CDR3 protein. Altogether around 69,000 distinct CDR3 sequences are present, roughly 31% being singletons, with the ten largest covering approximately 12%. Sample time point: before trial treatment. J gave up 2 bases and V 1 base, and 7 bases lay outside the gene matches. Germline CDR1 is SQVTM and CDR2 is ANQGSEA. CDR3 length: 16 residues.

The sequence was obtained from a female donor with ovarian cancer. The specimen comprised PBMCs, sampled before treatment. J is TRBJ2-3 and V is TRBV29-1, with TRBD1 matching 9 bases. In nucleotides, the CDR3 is TGCAGCGTTGAAGGTCGGGACAGGGCCTACACAGATACGCAGTATTTT. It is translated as CSVEGRDRAYTDTQYF.